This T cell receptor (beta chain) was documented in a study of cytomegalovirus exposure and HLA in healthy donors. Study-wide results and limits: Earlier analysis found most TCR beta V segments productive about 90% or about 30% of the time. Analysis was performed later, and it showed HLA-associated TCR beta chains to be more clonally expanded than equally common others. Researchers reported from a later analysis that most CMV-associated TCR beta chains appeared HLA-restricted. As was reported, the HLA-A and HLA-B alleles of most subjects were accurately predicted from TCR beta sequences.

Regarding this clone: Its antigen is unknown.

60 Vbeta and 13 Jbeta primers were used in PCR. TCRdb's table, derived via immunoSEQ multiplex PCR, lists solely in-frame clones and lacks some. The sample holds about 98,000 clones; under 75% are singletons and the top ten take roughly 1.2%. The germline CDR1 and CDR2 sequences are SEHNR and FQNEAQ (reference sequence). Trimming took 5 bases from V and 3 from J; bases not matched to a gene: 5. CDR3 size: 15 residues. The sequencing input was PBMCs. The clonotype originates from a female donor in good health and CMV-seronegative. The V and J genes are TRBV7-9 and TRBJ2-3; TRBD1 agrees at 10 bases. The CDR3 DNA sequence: TGTGCCAGCAGCATTACGGGACAGGGGACAGATACGCAGTATTTT. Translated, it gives CASSITGQGTDTQYF.